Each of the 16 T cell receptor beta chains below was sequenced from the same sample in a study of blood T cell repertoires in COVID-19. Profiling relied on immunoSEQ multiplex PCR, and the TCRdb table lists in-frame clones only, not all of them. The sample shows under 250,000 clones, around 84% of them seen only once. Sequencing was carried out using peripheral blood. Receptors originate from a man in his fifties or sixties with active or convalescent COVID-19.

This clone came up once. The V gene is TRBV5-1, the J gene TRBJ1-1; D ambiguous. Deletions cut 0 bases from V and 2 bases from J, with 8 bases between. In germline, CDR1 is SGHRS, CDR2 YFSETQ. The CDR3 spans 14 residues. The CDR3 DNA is TGCGCCAGCAGCTTGGCCCGTCCTAACACTGAAGCTTTCTTT. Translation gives CASSLARPNTEAFF.

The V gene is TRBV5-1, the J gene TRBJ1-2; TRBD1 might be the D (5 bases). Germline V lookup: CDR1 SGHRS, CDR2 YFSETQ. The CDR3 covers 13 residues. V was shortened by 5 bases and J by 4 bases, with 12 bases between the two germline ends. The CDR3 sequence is CASSLGVGYGYTF. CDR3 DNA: TGCGCCAGCAGTCTAGGGGTTGGCTATGGCTACACCTTC.

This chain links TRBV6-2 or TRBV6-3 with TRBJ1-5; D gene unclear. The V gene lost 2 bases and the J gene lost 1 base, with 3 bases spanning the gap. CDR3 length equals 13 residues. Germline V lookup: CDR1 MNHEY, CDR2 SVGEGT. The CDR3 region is CASSYRSNQPQHF. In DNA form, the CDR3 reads TGTGCCAGCAGTTACCGGAGCAATCAGCCCCAGCATTTT.

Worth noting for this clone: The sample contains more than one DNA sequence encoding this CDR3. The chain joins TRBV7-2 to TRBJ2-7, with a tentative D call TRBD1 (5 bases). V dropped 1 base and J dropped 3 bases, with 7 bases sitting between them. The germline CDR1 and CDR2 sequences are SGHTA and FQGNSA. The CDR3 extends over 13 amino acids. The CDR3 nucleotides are TGTGCCAGCAGCTTAGGCAGGGTCTACGAGCAGTACTTC. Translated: CASSLGRVYEQYF. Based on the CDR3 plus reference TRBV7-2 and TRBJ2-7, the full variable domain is GAGVSQSPSNKVTEKGKDVELRCDPISGHTALYWYRQSLGQGLEFLIYFQGNSAPDKSGLPSDRFSAERTGGSVSTLTIQRTQQEDSAVYLCASSLGRVYEQYFGPGTRLTVT.

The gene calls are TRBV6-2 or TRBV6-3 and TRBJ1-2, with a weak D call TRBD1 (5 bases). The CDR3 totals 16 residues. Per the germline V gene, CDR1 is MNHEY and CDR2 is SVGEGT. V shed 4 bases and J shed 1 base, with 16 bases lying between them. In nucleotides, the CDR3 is TGTGCCAGCAGTTCCAGCAGCGGGAGGGGTAACTATGGCTACACCTTC. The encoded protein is CASSSSSGRGNYGYTF.

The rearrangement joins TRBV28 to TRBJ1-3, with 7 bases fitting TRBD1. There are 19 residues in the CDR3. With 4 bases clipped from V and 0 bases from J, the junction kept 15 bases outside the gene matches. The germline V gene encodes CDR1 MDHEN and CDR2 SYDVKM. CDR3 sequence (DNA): TGTGCCAGCAGTTCCATCCGGGACAGCTTAACTCCCTCTGGAAACACCATATATTTT. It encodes CASSSIRDSLTPSGNTIYF. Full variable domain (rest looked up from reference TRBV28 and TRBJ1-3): DVKVTQSSRYLVKRTGEKVFLECVQDMDHENMFWYRQDPGLGLRLIYFSYDVKMKEKGDIPEGYSVSREKKERFSLILESASTNQTSMYLCASSSIRDSLTPSGNTIYFGEGSWLTVV.

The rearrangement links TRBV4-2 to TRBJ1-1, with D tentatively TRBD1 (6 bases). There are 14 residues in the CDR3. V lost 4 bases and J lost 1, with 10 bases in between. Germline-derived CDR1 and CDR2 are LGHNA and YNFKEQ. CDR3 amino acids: CASSLGTPNTEAFF. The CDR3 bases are TGTGCCAGCAGCCTCGGGACACCGAACACTGAAGCTTTCTTT.

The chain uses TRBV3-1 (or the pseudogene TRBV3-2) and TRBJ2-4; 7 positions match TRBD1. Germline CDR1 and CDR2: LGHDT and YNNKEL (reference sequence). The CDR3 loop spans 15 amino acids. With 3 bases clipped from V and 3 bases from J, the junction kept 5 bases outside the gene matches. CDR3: CASSHRQGSKNIQYF. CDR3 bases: TGTGCCAGCAGCCATAGACAGGGAAGCAAAAACATTCAGTACTTC.

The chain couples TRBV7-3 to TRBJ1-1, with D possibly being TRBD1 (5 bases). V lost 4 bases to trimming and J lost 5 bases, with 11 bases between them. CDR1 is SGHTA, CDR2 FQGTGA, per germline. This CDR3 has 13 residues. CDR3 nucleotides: TGTGCCAGCAGCTCCAACCAGGGTACTGAAGCTTTCTTT. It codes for CASSSNQGTEAFF.

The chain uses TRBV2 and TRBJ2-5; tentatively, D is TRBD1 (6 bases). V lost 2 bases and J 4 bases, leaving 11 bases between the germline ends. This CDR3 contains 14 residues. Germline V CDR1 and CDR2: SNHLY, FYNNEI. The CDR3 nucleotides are TGTGCCAGCAGTGAACTCTTAGGGGGAGAGACCCAGTACTTC. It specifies CASSELLGGETQYF. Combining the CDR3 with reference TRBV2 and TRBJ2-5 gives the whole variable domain EPEVTQTPSHQVTQMGQEVILRCVPISNHLYFYWYRQILGQKVEFLVSFYNNEISEKSEIFDDQFSVERPDGSNFTLKIRSTKLEDSAMYFCASSELLGGETQYFGPGTRLLVL.

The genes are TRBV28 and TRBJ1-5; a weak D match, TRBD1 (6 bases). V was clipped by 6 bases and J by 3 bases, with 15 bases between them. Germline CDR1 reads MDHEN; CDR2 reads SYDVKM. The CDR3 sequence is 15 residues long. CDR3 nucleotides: TGTGCCAGCAGAGGGGACACATCGCTCAATCAGCCCCAGCATTTT. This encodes CASRGDTSLNQPQHF.

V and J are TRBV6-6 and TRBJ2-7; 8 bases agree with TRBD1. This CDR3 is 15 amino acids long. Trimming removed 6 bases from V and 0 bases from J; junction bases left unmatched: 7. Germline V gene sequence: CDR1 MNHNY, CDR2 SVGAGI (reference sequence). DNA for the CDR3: TGTGCCAGCAGCAAGGGGACAGGCTTCTCCTACGAGCAGTACGTC. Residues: CASSKGTGFSYEQYV.

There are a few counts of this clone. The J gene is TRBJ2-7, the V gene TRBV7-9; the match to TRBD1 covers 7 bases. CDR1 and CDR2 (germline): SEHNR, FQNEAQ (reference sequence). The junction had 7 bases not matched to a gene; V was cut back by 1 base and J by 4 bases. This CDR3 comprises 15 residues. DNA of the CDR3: TGTGCCAGCAGCTTAGAAGACAGGGTGGCTTACGAGCAGTACTTC. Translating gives CASSLEDRVAYEQYF.

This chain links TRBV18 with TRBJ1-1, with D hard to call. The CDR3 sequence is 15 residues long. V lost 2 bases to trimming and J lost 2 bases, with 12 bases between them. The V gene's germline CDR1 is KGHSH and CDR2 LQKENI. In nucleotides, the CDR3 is TGTGCCAGCTCACCAACGGGGTCCTTCAACACTGAAGCTTTCTTT. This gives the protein CASSPTGSFNTEAFF.

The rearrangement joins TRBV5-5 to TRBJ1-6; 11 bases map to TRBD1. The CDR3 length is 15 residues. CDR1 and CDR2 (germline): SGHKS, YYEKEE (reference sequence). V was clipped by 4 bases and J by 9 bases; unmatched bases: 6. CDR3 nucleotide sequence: TGTGCCAGCAGCACAGGACAGGGGGCTCTTTCACCCCTCCACTTT. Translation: CASSTGQGALSPLHF.

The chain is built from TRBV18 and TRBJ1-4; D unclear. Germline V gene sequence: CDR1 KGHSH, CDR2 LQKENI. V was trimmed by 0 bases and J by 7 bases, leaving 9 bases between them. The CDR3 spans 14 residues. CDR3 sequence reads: CASSPPEGSEKLFF. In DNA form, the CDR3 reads TGTGCCAGCTCACCACCGGAAGGGAGTGAAAAACTGTTTTTT.